The text below deals with one TCR beta chain. Seattle cases were enrolled at active infection and followed longitudinally. The CDR3 is made up of 13 amino acids. Germline V gene sequence: CDR1 LNHDA, CDR2 SQIVND (reference sequence). V dropped 5 bases and J dropped 2 bases, with 9 bases sitting between them. This entry belongs to a study of blood T cell repertoires in COVID-19. Study background: The United States, Italy and Spain provided the acute and convalescent COVID-19 samples.

Sequencing used immunoSEQ multiplex PCR; TCRdb keeps in-frame clones, though not all of them. The repertoire consists of about 160,000 clones, with less than 85% occurring once and the leading ten covering about 7.7%. The material sequenced was peripheral blood. The V gene is TRBV19, the J gene TRBJ1-2; no clear D gene. The sequence was collected from a middle-aged woman with COVID-19, enrolled during active disease. CDR3 residues: CASSFTENYGYTF. The DNA for the CDR3 is TGTGCCAGTAGTTTCACAGAGAACTATGGCTACACCTTC. Using reference TRBV19 and TRBJ1-2 for the parts outside the CDR3, the full variable domain is DGGITQSPKYLFRKEGQNVTLSCEQNLNHDAMYWYRQDPGQGLRLIYYSQIVNDFQKGDIAEGYSVSREKKESFPLTVTSAQKNPTAFYLCASSFTENYGYTFGSGTRLTVV.